The rows below give T cell receptor beta chains drawn from one sample of a study of blood T cell repertoires in COVID-19. The repertoire was sequenced with immunoSEQ multiplex PCR; TCRdb's copy has only in-frame clones and lacks some. This table holds roughly 67,000 clones, roughly 90% found once. Sequenced input: peripheral blood. The receptors here all came from a woman aged 60-75 years with acute or convalescent COVID-19. The CDR3 runs from the conserved cysteine through the conserved F or W. The D gene is left open where the match is weak. Part of the rows lack a size; the others show once, few, many or a class for expanded clones.

V: TRBV18
J: TRBJ2-3
size: few
D: -
DNA: TGTGCCAGCTCACCTCGCGGGGCCACTAGCACAGATACGCAGTATTTT
CDR3: CASSPRGATSTDTQYF

V: TRBV5-6
J: TRBJ2-1
size: -
D: TRBD2
DNA: TGTGCCAGCAGCCCTCTGAGCGGGAGGGATGTGAATGAGCAGTTCTTC
CDR3: CASSPLSGRDVNEQFF

V: TRBV24-1
J: TRBJ2-5
size: -
D: -
DNA: TGTGCCACCAGTGATTCCGGGGTTGTAGAGACCCAGTACTTC
CDR3: CATSDSGVVETQYF

V: TRBV4-2
J: TRBJ1-6
size: -
D: -
DNA: TGTGCCAGCAGCCAAGATGTCGGTTTACCCCTCATTTTTGCCCTCCACTTT
CDR3: CASSQDVGLPLIFALHF

V: TRBV3-1/TRBV3-2
J: TRBJ2-5
size: -
D: -
DNA: TGTGCCAGCAGCCGGACAGGGAGGGGGGAGACCCAGTACTTC
CDR3: CASSRTGRGETQYF

V: TRBV9
J: TRBJ2-1
size: -
D: TRBD1
DNA: TGTGCCAGCAGCACCGGGACAGGGGATTTATACAATGAGCAGTTCTTC
CDR3: CASSTGTGDLYNEQFF

V: TRBV19
J: TRBJ1-3
size: -
D: -
DNA: TGTGCCAGTATCGGGGTCGGAAACACCATATATTTT
CDR3: CASIGVGNTIYF

V: TRBV2
J: TRBJ2-6
size: once
D: -
DNA: TGTGCCAGCAGTTCAGGGTTCTCTGGGGCCAACGTCCTGACTTTC
CDR3: CASSSGFSGANVLTF

V: TRBV29-1
J: TRBJ2-1
size: -
D: -
DNA: TGCAGCGCTCCTGCGGGTAACTCCTACAATGAGCAGTTCTTC
CDR3: CSAPAGNSYNEQFF

V: TRBV19
J: TRBJ1-5
size: few
D: -
DNA: TGTGCCAGTAGTCTGGGCCTTGCCACTGGGAATCAGCCCCAGCATTTT
CDR3: CASSLGLATGNQPQHF

V: TRBV28
J: TRBJ1-5
size: -
D: -
DNA: TGTGCCAGCAGTCCCTCCGACGGGTTTAGCAATCAGCCCCAGCATTTT
CDR3: CASSPSDGFSNQPQHF

V: TRBV3-1/TRBV3-2
J: TRBJ2-2
size: -
D: -
DNA: TGTGCCAGCAGCCGAGTTGCCCTTGGCACCGGGGAGCTGTTTTTT
CDR3: CASSRVALGTGELFF

V: TRBV28
J: TRBJ1-1
size: -
D: -
DNA: TGTGCCAGCAGTTTTTGGGAGGGCCAACGAGGGACTGAAGCTTTCTTT
CDR3: CASSFWEGQRGTEAFF

V: TRBV10-2
J: TRBJ1-2
size: -
D: TRBD1
DNA: TGCGCCAGCAGAGTGACAGGGGACTATGGCTACACCTTC
CDR3: CASRVTGDYGYTF

V: TRBV11-2
J: TRBJ1-1
size: -
D: -
DNA: TGTGCCAGCAGCCCGACACGGATGGACACTGAAGCTTTCTTT
CDR3: CASSPTRMDTEAFF

V: TRBV6-6
J: TRBJ1-1
size: once
D: TRBD1
DNA: TGTGCCAGCAGTTTTACGGGACAGGGGGACACTGAAGCTTTCTTT
CDR3: CASSFTGQGDTEAFF

V: TRBV10-1
J: TRBJ2-5
size: -
D: TRBD1
DNA: TGCGCCAGCAGTGAGCGAGGGGGCGAGACCCAGTACTTC
CDR3: CASSERGGETQYF

V: TRBV5-1
J: TRBJ1-1
size: -
D: TRBD1
DNA: TGCGCCAGCAGCGGGCAGGGGGCTTTGAGCACTGAAGCTTTCTTT
CDR3: CASSGQGALSTEAFF

V: TRBV3-1/TRBV3-2
J: TRBJ1-1
size: -
D: -
DNA: TGTGCCAGCAGTTTGAGGGGAGGTGGGACGAACACTGAAGCTTTCTTT
CDR3: CASSLRGGGTNTEAFF

V: TRBV5-4
J: TRBJ2-2
size: -
D: TRBD2
DNA: TGTGCCAGCAGCCGACTAGCGGGGCCGAACACCGGGGAGCTGTTTTTT
CDR3: CASSRLAGPNTGELFF

V: TRBV7-2
J: TRBJ1-4
size: -
D: TRBD1
DNA: TGTGCCAGCAGGCCCCCGGGACAGGGGAATGAAAAACTGTTTTTT
CDR3: CASRPPGQGNEKLFF

V: TRBV19
J: TRBJ2-5
size: -
D: TRBD1
DNA: TGTGCCAGTAGTATAGTACCGGGACAGCCACAAGAGACCCAGTACTTC
CDR3: CASSIVPGQPQETQYF

V: TRBV7-9
J: TRBJ1-3
size: -
D: -
DNA: TGTGCCAGCAGCTTAGTGGGAGGGAACTCTGGAAACACCATATATTTT
CDR3: CASSLVGGNSGNTIYF

V: TRBV11-1
J: TRBJ1-1
size: -
D: -
DNA: TGTGCCAGCAGCTTAGATCAGGGTTGGTCGAGCACTGAAGCTTTCTTT
CDR3: CASSLDQGWSSTEAFF